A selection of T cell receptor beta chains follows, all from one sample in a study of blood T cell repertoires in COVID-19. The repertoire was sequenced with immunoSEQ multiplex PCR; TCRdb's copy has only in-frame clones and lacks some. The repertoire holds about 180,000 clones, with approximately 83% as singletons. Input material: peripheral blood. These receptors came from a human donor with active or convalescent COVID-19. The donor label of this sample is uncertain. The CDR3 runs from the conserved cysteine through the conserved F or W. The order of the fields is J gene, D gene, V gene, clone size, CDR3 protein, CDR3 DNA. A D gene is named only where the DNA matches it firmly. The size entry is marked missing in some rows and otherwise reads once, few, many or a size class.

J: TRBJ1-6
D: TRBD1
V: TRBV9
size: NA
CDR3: CASSVEGTDSPLHF
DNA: TGTGCCAGCAGCGTAGAAGGGACAGACTCACCCCTCCACTTT

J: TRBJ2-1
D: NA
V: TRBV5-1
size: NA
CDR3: CASSSGGRYDEQFF
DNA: TGCGCCAGCAGCTCTGGCGGGCGATACGATGAGCAGTTCTTC

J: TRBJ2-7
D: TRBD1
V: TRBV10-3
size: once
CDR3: CAIRLGGQNYEQYF
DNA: TGTGCCATCAGATTAGGGGGACAGAACTACGAGCAGTACTTC

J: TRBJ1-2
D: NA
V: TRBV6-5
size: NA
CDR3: CASSYSHHPQYGYTF
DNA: TGTGCCAGCAGTTACTCGCACCACCCCCAGTATGGCTACACCTTC

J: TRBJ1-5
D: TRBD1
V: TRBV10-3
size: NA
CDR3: CAISGGDRNQPQHF
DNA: TGTGCCATCAGTGGCGGGGACAGGAATCAGCCCCAGCATTTT

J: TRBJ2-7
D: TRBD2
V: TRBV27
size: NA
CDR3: CASSLGAGGPVYEQYF
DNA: TGTGCCAGCAGTTTAGGTGCGGGAGGGCCGGTTTACGAGCAGTACTTC

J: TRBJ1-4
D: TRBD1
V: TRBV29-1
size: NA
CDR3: CSVATSGTGYEKLFF
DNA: TGCAGCGTGGCAACGAGTGGGACAGGGTATGAAAAACTGTTTTTT

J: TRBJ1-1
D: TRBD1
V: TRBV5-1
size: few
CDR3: CASSPRDRGLTPSNTEAFF
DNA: TGCGCCAGCAGCCCCCGGGACAGGGGTCTCACTCCTTCGAACACTGAAGCTTTCTTT

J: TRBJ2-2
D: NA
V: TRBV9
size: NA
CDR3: CASSVGTTNTGELFF
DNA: TGTGCCAGCAGCGTAGGGACAACGAACACCGGGGAGCTGTTTTTT

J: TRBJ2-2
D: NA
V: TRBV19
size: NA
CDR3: CASSITAGGNGELFF
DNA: TGTGCCAGTAGTATTACGGCAGGGGGGAACGGGGAGCTGTTTTTT

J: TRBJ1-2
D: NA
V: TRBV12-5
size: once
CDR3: CASGLVGVGGYTF
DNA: TGTGCTAGTGGTCTTGTCGGGGTTGGTGGCTACACCTTC

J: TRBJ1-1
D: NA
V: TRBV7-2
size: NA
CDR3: CASSLVYVRGEAFF
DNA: TGTGCCAGCAGCTTAGTTTACGTTAGGGGTGAAGCTTTCTTT

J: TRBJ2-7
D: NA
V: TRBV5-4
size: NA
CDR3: CASSEGLSRNEQYF
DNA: TGTGCCAGCAGCGAGGGACTGTCGAGGAACGAGCAGTACTTC

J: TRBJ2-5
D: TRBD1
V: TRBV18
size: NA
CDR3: CASSLRQGSSETQYF
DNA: TGTGCCAGCTCACTAAGACAGGGGAGTTCGGAGACCCAGTACTTC

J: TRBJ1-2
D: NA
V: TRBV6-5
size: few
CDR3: CASSYGGSSNYGYTF
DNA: TGTGCCAGCAGTTACGGCGGCAGCTCTAACTATGGCTACACCTTC

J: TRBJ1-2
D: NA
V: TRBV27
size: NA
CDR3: CASSAGQYLGGYTF
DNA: TGTGCCAGCAGTGCAGGACAGTATCTAGGTGGCTACACCTTC

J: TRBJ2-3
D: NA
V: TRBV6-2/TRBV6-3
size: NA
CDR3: CASSKVQDTQYF
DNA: TGTGCCAGCAGCAAAGTCCAGGATACGCAGTATTTT

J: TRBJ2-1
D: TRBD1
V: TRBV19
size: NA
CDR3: CASSTDRGVDEQFF
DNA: TGTGCCAGTAGTACGGACAGGGGGGTGGATGAGCAGTTCTTC

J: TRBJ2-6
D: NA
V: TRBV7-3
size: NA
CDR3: CASSWSEANVLTF
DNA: TGTGCCAGCAGCTGGAGCGAGGCCAACGTCCTGACTTTC

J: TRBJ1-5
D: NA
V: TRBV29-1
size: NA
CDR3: CSVAAGYSNQPQHF
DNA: TGCAGCGTAGCAGCGGGCTATAGCAATCAGCCCCAGCATTTT

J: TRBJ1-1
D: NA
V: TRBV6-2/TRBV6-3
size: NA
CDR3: CASSYPAGGGKNTEAFF
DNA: TGTGCCAGCAGTTACCCCGCGGGGGGTGGGAAGAACACTGAAGCTTTCTTT

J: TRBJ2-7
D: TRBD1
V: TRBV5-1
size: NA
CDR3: CASKLAGGYEQYF
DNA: TGCGCCAGCAAGTTGGCAGGGGGCTACGAGCAGTACTTC

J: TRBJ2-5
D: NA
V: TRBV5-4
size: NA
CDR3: CASSLDRKETQYF
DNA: TGTGCCAGCAGCCTTGACAGAAAAGAGACCCAGTACTTC

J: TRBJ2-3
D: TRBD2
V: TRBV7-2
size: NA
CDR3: CASRRLAGVKDTQYF
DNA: TGTGCCAGCAGAAGACTAGCGGGAGTGAAAGATACGCAGTATTTT

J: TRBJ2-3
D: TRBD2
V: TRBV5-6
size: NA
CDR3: CASSRTSGFTDTQYF
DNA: TGTGCCAGCAGCAGGACTAGCGGGTTCACAGATACGCAGTATTTT

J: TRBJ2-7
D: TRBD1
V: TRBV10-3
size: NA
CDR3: CAISDGTEPYEQYF
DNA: TGTGCCATCAGTGATGGGACAGAACCCTACGAGCAGTACTTC

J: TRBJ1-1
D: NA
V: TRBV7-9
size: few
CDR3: CASSLGGTDTEAFF
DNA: TGTGCCAGCAGCTTGGGAGGGACGGACACTGAAGCTTTCTTT

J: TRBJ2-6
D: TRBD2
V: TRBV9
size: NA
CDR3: CASSVGRLAGGPLGSGANVLTF
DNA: TGTGCCAGCAGCGTAGGTCGACTAGCGGGAGGGCCTCTCGGCTCTGGGGCCAACGTCCTGACTTTC

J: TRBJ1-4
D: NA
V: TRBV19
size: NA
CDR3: CASRWKVTATRTTNEKLFF
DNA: TGTGCCAGTAGATGGAAGGTGACAGCAACTCGAACAACTAATGAAAAACTGTTTTTT

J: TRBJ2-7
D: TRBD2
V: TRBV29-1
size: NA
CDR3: CSVAGQGGVEQYF
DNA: TGCAGCGTTGCGGGGCAGGGAGGGGTCGAGCAGTACTTC

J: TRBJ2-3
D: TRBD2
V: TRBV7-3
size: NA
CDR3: CASSLEGGGGTDTQYF
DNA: TGTGCCAGCAGCTTAGAAGGCGGGGGAGGGACAGATACGCAGTATTTT

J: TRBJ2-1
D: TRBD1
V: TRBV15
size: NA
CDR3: CATSRGTGAPYNEQFF
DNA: TGTGCCACCAGCAGAGGGACAGGGGCCCCCTACAATGAGCAGTTCTTC

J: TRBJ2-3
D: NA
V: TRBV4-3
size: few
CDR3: CASSQEVSTPSTDTQYF
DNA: TGCGCCAGCAGCCAAGAGGTTAGCACCCCCAGCACAGATACGCAGTATTTT

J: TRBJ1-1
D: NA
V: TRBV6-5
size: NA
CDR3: CASSRQILNTEAFF
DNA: TGTGCCAGCAGCCGACAAATTCTGAACACTGAAGCTTTCTTT

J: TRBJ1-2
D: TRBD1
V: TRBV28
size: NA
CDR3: CASSATGYGYTF
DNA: TGTGCCAGCAGCGCGACAGGGTATGGCTACACCTTC

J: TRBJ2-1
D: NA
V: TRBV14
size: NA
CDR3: CASSSAQFAYNEQFF
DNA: TGTGCCAGCAGCTCCGCCCAGTTTGCATACAATGAGCAGTTCTTC

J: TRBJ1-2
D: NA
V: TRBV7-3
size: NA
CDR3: CASSLRTIPYYYAGYTF
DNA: TGTGCCAGCAGCTTAAGAACGATACCCTACTACTATGCCGGCTACACCTTC

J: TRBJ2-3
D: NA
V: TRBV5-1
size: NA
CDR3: CASSLASSGISTDTQYF
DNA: TGCGCCAGCAGCTTGGCCTCCTCGGGGATCTCGACAGATACGCAGTATTTT

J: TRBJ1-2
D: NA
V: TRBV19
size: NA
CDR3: CASTGGSGYTF
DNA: TGTGCCAGCACCGGGGGGAGCGGCTACACCTTC

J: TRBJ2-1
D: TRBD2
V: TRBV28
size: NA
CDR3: CASSFHTSGGHNEQFF
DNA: TGTGCCAGCAGTTTTCATACTAGCGGGGGGCACAATGAGCAGTTCTTC

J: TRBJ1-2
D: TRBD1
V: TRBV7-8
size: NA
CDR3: CASSRGDSYYGYTF
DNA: TGTGCCAGCAGCCGAGGGGACAGCTACTATGGCTACACCTTC

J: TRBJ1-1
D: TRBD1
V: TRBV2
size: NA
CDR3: CASSEWGPGGTEAFF
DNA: TGTGCCAGCAGTGAATGGGGCCCAGGGGGTACTGAAGCTTTCTTT

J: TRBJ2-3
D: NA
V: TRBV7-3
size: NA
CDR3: CASSQGSTDTQYF
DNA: TGTGCCAGCAGCCAGGGGAGCACAGATACGCAGTATTTT

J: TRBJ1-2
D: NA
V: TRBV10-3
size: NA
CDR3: CAISVNRDGYTF
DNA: TGTGCCATCAGTGTAAACAGGGATGGCTACACCTTC

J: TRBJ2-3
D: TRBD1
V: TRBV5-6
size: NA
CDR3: CASSSTFRDSFTDTQYF
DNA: TGTGCCAGCAGCTCCACCTTCCGGGACAGCTTCACAGATACGCAGTATTTT

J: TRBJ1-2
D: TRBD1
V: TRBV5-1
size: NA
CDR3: CASSLEPGQGALRGYTF
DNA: TGCGCCAGCAGCTTGGAACCGGGACAGGGGGCTCTTAGGGGCTACACCTTC

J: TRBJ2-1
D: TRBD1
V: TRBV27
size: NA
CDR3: CASSLRTGGVAEQFF
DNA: TGTGCCAGCAGTTTACGGACAGGGGGAGTGGCTGAGCAGTTCTTC

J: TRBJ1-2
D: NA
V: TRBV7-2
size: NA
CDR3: CASSLEVGGYTF
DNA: TGTGCCAGCAGCTTAGAGGTGGGCGGCTACACCTTC

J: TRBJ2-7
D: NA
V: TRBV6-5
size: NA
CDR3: CASKELQGTYEQYF
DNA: TGTGCCAGCAAAGAGCTACAGGGTACTTACGAGCAGTACTTC

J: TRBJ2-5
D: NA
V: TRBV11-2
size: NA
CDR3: CASSLGVQVLSGTGETQYF
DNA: TGTGCCAGCAGCTTAGGGGTCCAGGTCCTTAGCGGAACGGGGGAGACCCAGTACTTC

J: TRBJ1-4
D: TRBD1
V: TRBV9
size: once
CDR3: CASSDGTGNEKLFF
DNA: TGTGCCAGCAGCGATGGGACAGGGAATGAAAAACTGTTTTTT

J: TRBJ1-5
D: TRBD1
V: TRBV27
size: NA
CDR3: CASSPRGQGQPQHF
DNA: TGTGCCAGCAGTCCGAGGGGGCAGGGTCAGCCCCAGCATTTT

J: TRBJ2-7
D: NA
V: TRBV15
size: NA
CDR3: CATSRKNWASYEQYF
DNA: TGTGCCACCAGCAGAAAAAACTGGGCCAGCTACGAGCAGTACTTC

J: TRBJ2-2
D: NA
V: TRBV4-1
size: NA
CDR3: CASRRANTGELFF
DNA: TGCGCCAGCAGACGGGCGAACACCGGGGAGCTGTTTTTT

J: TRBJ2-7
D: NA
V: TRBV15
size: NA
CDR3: CATSREEGRYEQYF
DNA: TGTGCCACCAGCAGAGAGGAGGGTAGGTACGAGCAGTACTTC

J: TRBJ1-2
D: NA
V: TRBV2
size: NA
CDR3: CASTTNNYGYTF
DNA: TGTGCCAGCACTACTAATAACTATGGCTACACCTTC

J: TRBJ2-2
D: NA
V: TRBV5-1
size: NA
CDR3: CASSYSGVGELFF
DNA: TGCGCCAGCAGCTACTCAGGGGTCGGGGAGCTGTTTTTT

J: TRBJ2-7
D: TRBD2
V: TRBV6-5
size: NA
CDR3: CASRNLAGAYEQYF
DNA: TGTGCCAGCAGGAACCTAGCGGGAGCCTACGAGCAGTACTTC